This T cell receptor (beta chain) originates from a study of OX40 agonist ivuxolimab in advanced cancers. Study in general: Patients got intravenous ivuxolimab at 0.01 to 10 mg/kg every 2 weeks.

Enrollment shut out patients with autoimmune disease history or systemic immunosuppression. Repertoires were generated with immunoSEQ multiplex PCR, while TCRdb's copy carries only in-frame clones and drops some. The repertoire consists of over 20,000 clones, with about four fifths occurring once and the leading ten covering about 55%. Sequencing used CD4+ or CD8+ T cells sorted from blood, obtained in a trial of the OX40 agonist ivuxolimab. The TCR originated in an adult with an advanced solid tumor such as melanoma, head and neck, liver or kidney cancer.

CDR3 nucleotides: TGTGCCAGCAGCTCGCCGACTAGCGGGGGCTACAATGAGCAGTTCTTC. This sequence encodes CASSSPTSGGYNEQFF. V is TRBV11-2 and J is TRBJ2-1, with 12 nucleotides matching TRBD2. Germline CDR1 reads SGHAT; CDR2 reads FQNNGV. The CDR3 consists of 16 residues. Germline trimming cut 4 bases from V and 3 bases from J; bases unmatched to any gene: 4.